These 7 T cell receptor beta chains were all obtained from the same sample, sequenced in a study of T cell responses to AZD1222 COVID-19 vaccine listed by TCRdb under 2021. The protocol used for the library was the immunoSEQ multiplex PCR assay. TCRdb stores this immuneACCESS table with in-frame sequences only. Part of the clones is absent; in the studies checked, under half of the shortfall reflects unresolved V genes, and no reason is known for the rest. For this sample the table gives 95,000 to 150,000 clones, of which around nine tenths were detected only once. In total, the top ten clones hold 6% to 9% of the sample. Per the publication, the time point label means: baseline before first vaccination. Material: peripheral blood, obtained on day 0 of AZD1222 vaccination. The receptor set was obtained from an adult in good health.

The chain has TRBV12-3 or TRBV12-4 and TRBJ2-7; unclear D gene. Trimming pared 3 bases from V and 1 base from J, leaving 7 bases between. The CDR3 is made up of 13 amino acids. CDR3 DNA: TGTGCCAGCAGTTTGTTAGGGTCCTACGAGCAGTACTTC. Encoded protein: CASSLLGSYEQYF.

CDR3 residues: CATRGGTLTGNTIYF. For the CDR3, the DNA is TGTGCCACCCGGGGAGGGACCTTAACTGGAAACACCATATATTTT. This chain joins TRBV25-1 and TRBJ1-3; D possibly corresponds to TRBD1 (5 bases). Germline V gene lookup returns CDR1 MGHDK and CDR2 SYGVNS. The CDR3 loop spans 15 amino acids. Deletions cut 10 bases from V and 2 bases from J, with 18 bases between.

The genes are TRBV7-8 and TRBJ1-5; TRBD1 might be the D (5 bases). CDR1 and CDR2 (germline): SGHVS, FQNEAQ. With 3 bases removed from V and 3 bases from J, the gap between germline ends came to 9 bases. The CDR3 runs 14 residues. CDR3: CASSFLGLNQPQHF. For the CDR3, the DNA is TGTGCCAGCAGCTTCTTGGGGCTCAATCAGCCCCAGCATTTT. Together with reference TRBV7-8 and TRBJ1-5, the CDR3 gives the full variable domain: GAGVSQSPRYKVAKRGQDVALRCDPISGHVSLFWYQQALGQGPEFLTYFQNEAQLDKSGLPSDRFFAERPEGSVSTLKIQRTQQEDSAVYLCASSFLGLNQPQHFGDGTRLSIL.

This rearrangement joins TRBV5-8 to TRBJ2-6; D may be TRBD1 (6 bases). CDR3 length: 20 amino acids. Germline lookup yields CDR1 SGHTS and CDR2 YDEGEE. Trimming stripped 2 bases from V and 3 bases from J, with 24 bases between. The CDR3 DNA reads as TGTGCCAGCAGCTTTGTATTTCGACAGGACCACACACTTGGGGCCAACGTCCTGACTTTC. Encoded protein: CASSFVFRQDHTLGANVLTF.

This clone came up once. V is TRBV10-3 and J is TRBJ1-6; D possibly corresponds to TRBD1 (6 bases). The CDR3 runs 13 residues. The V gene's germline CDR1 is ENHRY and CDR2 SYGVKD. Trimming shortened V by 4 bases and J by 8 bases, and 9 bases separated the two germline ends. CDR3 sequence: CAISGGAHSPLHF. DNA of the CDR3: TGTGCCATCAGTGGGGGGGCGCATTCACCCCTCCACTTT.

DNA for the CDR3: TGTGCCAGCAGTGCGCAGGGGGGGAGCTCCTACGAGCAGTACTTC. Protein: CASSAQGGSSYEQYF. This rearrangement joins TRBV6-4 to TRBJ2-7; D assignment may be TRBD1 or TRBD2 (7 bases each). V lost 4 bases and J lost 0, with 13 bases in between. This CDR3 contains 15 residues. Germline CDR1 MRHNA, CDR2 SNTAGT.

This sequence joins TRBV28 and TRBJ2-1; D could derive from TRBD1 or TRBD2 (5 bases each). V dropped 5 bases and J dropped 8 bases, with 19 bases sitting between them. From germline, CDR1 is MDHEN and CDR2 SYDVKM. The CDR3 contains 15 residues. In DNA form, the CDR3 reads TGTGCCAGCAGTCAGGGACGCATCCGATGGGATGAGCAGTTCTTC. This sequence encodes CASSQGRIRWDEQFF.